The subject of this entry is one T cell receptor (beta chain). The sample belongs to a study of blood T cell repertoires in COVID-19. Study in general: Samples of COVID-19 (acute and convalescent) were obtained from the United States, Italy and Spain. PBMCs, B-cell-depleted T cells, or T cells were the source of the cDNA or gDNA that made up the material.

Trimming took 7 bases from V and 0 from J, leaving 15 bases between them. CDR1 is MNHEY, CDR2 SVGAGI, per germline. The CDR3 has 15 residues. In the authors' workflow: Amplification of reference gene primers was used by the study to estimate nucleated cell counts. Using immunoSEQ multiplex PCR, the repertoire was profiled, and TCRdb retains in-frame clones only, with some absent. Clone size and the V and J calls come from that table; the DNA yielded D and trimming. The sample consists of approximately 140,000 clones, roughly 82% of them appearing once. The chain links TRBV6-5 to TRBJ1-2; D is unclear. The sequenced sample consisted of peripheral blood. This clonotype was sampled from a man in his 70s with acute or convalescent COVID-19. The CDR3 here is CASTVGREANYGYTF. Here the CDR3 DNA reads TGTGCCAGCACAGTGGGCCGGGAAGCTAACTATGGCTACACCTTC.